This TCR beta chain was sequenced in a study of blood T cells in healthy people across ages. This clonotype was seen ten or more times. The V and J ends lost 3 bases and 0 bases respectively, with 21 bases between them. The CDR3 is 18 residues long. Germline V gene lookup returns CDR1 SGHTA and CDR2 FQGNSA. Using a J-beta primer mix together with a sample-barcoded 5' primer, a second PCR was run for roughly 6 to 11 cycles. TCRdb analysed the 5' RACE reads with MiXCR anew, one entry per CDR3 protein. The data show under 2 million distinct CDR3 sequences, with around 35% seen just once and about 11% held by the top ten.

The chain couples TRBV7-2 to TRBJ2-7; possibly TRBD2 for D (7 bases). This TCR derives from a woman aged 25 to 39 in good health. Material for sequencing was blood. The DNA for the CDR3 is TGTGCCAGCAGCTTCAAGAGGGGGGGTCGGGGGGACTCCTACGAGCAGTACTTC. Residues: CASSFKRGGRGDSYEQYF. Full variable domain (outside the CDR3, taken from reference TRBV7-2 and TRBJ2-7): GAGVSQSPSNKVTEKGKDVELRCDPISGHTALYWYRQSLGQGLEFLIYFQGNSAPDKSGLPSDRFSAERTGGSVSTLTIQRTQQEDSAVYLCASSFKRGGRGDSYEQYFGPGTRLTVT.